Listed below are T cell receptor beta chains from one sample, sequenced in a study of blood T cell repertoires in COVID-19. The table came from immunoSEQ multiplex PCR; TCRdb's copy has only in-frame clones and leaves some out. There are some 80,000 clones in the sample; 90% occur only once, and 15% to 20% lies in the top ten. What was sequenced was peripheral blood. All receptors derive from a woman of 80 years or more with active or convalescent COVID-19. Each CDR3 is given with its conserved first and last residue. D genes are given only for firm matches.

j_call: TRBJ2-7
v_call: TRBV28
d_call: .
cdr3_aa: CATRGSYEQYF

j_call: TRBJ2-5
v_call: TRBV2
d_call: .
cdr3_aa: CASTGEREETQYF

j_call: TRBJ1-5
v_call: TRBV7-2
d_call: TRBD1
cdr3_aa: CASSPTGEYSNQPQHF

j_call: TRBJ1-5
v_call: TRBV27
d_call: .
cdr3_aa: CASSLAGYSNQPQHF

j_call: TRBJ1-4
v_call: TRBV2
d_call: TRBD1
cdr3_aa: CASRITGVGEKLFF

j_call: TRBJ2-7
v_call: TRBV4-1
d_call: TRBD1
cdr3_aa: CASSQPLTGASSYEQYF

j_call: TRBJ2-3
v_call: TRBV7-9
d_call: TRBD2
cdr3_aa: CASSRQGLAPVDTQYF

j_call: TRBJ1-2
v_call: TRBV6-5
d_call: .
cdr3_aa: CASSYSGVYGYTF

j_call: TRBJ1-4
v_call: TRBV6-2/TRBV6-3
d_call: .
cdr3_aa: CASSYPPGVNEKLFF

j_call: TRBJ1-5
v_call: TRBV6-1
d_call: .
cdr3_aa: CASSEHSNQPQHF

j_call: TRBJ2-3
v_call: TRBV5-1
d_call: .
cdr3_aa: CASRPHGGSTDTQYF

j_call: TRBJ2-1
v_call: TRBV29-1
d_call: .
cdr3_aa: CSVPDNEQFF

j_call: TRBJ1-2
v_call: TRBV5-4
d_call: .
cdr3_aa: CASSSQGNYGYTF

j_call: TRBJ2-5
v_call: TRBV10-2
d_call: TRBD2
cdr3_aa: CASSEFGGQETQYF

j_call: TRBJ2-7
v_call: TRBV28
d_call: .
cdr3_aa: CASSSPQETYEQYF

j_call: TRBJ1-1
v_call: TRBV28
d_call: .
cdr3_aa: CATSRGNTEAFF

j_call: TRBJ2-5
v_call: TRBV29-1
d_call: .
cdr3_aa: CSVERGTLAETQYF

j_call: TRBJ1-2
v_call: TRBV4-2
d_call: TRBD1
cdr3_aa: CASSPYLGTEYGYTF

j_call: TRBJ1-5
v_call: TRBV24-1
d_call: TRBD1
cdr3_aa: CATDTGGSNQPQHF

j_call: TRBJ2-5
v_call: TRBV9
d_call: .
cdr3_aa: CASSVEGGRETQYF

j_call: TRBJ2-7
v_call: TRBV11-2
d_call: .
cdr3_aa: CASSPQGSGEQYF

j_call: TRBJ1-4
v_call: TRBV27
d_call: .
cdr3_aa: CASRGGRANEKLFF

j_call: TRBJ1-2
v_call: TRBV7-2
d_call: .
cdr3_aa: CASSLSLTSQASYTF

j_call: TRBJ1-1
v_call: TRBV7-2
d_call: .
cdr3_aa: CASTRPQGGAEAFF

j_call: TRBJ1-6
v_call: TRBV5-1
d_call: .
cdr3_aa: CASSLDTGGSSPLHF

j_call: TRBJ1-2
v_call: TRBV6-5
d_call: TRBD1
cdr3_aa: CASSYGTGVGYTF

j_call: TRBJ1-2
v_call: TRBV5-5
d_call: .
cdr3_aa: CASRTVGSAYGYTF

j_call: TRBJ2-3
v_call: TRBV30
d_call: .
cdr3_aa: CAWSSGVDTQYF